The present TCR beta chain was sequenced within a study of T cell responses to AZD1222 COVID-19 vaccine. Study summary: Researchers grouped second doses given at about 4 or about 12 weeks into one pool.

General study points: Recipients of AZD1222 seropositive at baseline numbered only 6 or 7. When two AZD1222 doses had been given, Spike-specific TCR breadth and depth rose.

V shed 0 bases and J shed 0 bases, with 9 bases lying between them. The length of the CDR3 is 16 residues. Germline values: CDR1 LGHNA, CDR2 YSLEER. Details on this clone: Its antigen remains unknown.

Profiled with immunoSEQ multiplex PCR; TCRdb holds only in-frame clones, not every one. The sample yields over 150,000 clones, 90% seen once. This clonotype was sampled from an adult in good health. V usage is TRBV4-3 and J usage is TRBJ1-3; TRBD1 is a possible D gene (5 bases). This sample comprised peripheral blood, obtained on day 0 of AZD1222 vaccination. For the CDR3, the DNA is TGCGCCAGCAGCCAAGAAGGGGCCTTCTCTGGAAACACCATATATTTT. Its translation: CASSQEGAFSGNTIYF.